This T cell receptor beta chain comes out of a study of molecular identifiers for immune sequencing clone quantification (dated by TCRdb to about 2018). Background for the entire study: For a replicate experiment, the RNA from either approximately 20,000 or 100,000 naive CD8 T cells was divided into five aliquots, and four of those aliquots went on to sequencing. This methods study benchmarked molecular-identifier clustering-based TCR repertoire sequencing (MIDCIRS) and TCR RNA copy counting, using CD8 T cells to do so. The investigation overall reported the following: Spiked-in Jurkat TCR RNA (around 9 copies' worth), which is not part of the donor repertoire, was contained in the naive libraries. When barcode sub-clustering was not used, chimeric consensus sequences inflated TCR diversity, with chimeras reaching as high as 47%. In CMV-specific effector cells, over 99% of molecules were held by clones above 20 RNA copies, whereas under 1% of molecules were held by such clones in naive cells. The sizes of highly expanded clones could end up underestimated when identical TCR molecules share a barcode. Modeling estimated about three recovered TCR RNA copies per cell, compared with about 10 by digital PCR, which implies about 32% capture efficiency. Spiked-in Jurkat TCR RNA equal to a single cell's worth was reported to be detectable even within 1,100,000 naive CD8 T cells.

Receptor libraries were prepared by PCR. Sequencing instrument: NextSeq 500. Preparation of bulk TCR libraries followed a previously described approach, with the TCR primers listed in Table S5. Purification of total RNA was performed with the Qiagen AllPrep DNA/RNA kit. Before any analysis, reads coming from multiple sequencing runs of the same library were combined into one pool. The authors' analysis ran thus. Only reads with exact TCR constant sequence were kept, trimmed to 150 nt, and grouped by their 12-nt molecular barcodes. Within each barcode group, reads were sub-clustered at a 15% Levenshtein threshold, and quality-weighted consensus sequences were built per RNA molecule. Non-functional sequences were discarded, and so were lower-count sequences lying one edit away from another sequence. Barcode sub-clusters with fewer than 20% of the maximum read count were removed, based on fitting two negative binomial distributions. The public sequencing data were trimmed at Q25 with fastp and processed into clonotypes with MiXCR by TCRdb, which kept only in-frame beta chains. One record per CDR3 amino acid sequence lists the most common genes and DNA. TCRdb, not the authors, supplied the V and J calls. This sample lists around 460,000 distinct CDR3 sequences; about 25% were detected once. The ten largest clones represent about 0.75% of the sample.

A few counts support this clonotype. Its specific antigen is unknown. No base quality information exists; no much larger clone differs at one position. Sequences MNHNY (CDR1) and SVGAGI (CDR2) are obtained from the germline V gene (reference sequence). V is cut back by 6 bases and J by 2 bases, with 10 bases in the junction unmatched. Its CDR3 holds 16 amino acids, cysteine through phenylalanine. Just the 48-base CDR3 DNA is kept, in frame starting at base 1. Libraries of naive CD8 T cells were built from about 20,000 to 1,000,000 sorted cells, with 10%, 30% or 50% of the purified RNA used. Naive CD8 T cells, defined as CD8+CD4-CCR7+CD45RA+, were FACS-sorted into RLT Plus buffer on a BD FACSAria II. To test detection sensitivity, Jurkat RNA equal to ten TCR copies was added to samples of about 20,000-1,000,000 naive CD8 T cells. CD8 T cells were enriched with RosetteSep CD8+ T Cell Enrichment Cocktail and Ficoll-Paque, followed by ACK red cell lysis.

The sequence was obtained from a human donor in good health. Some libraries in this study had Jurkat cell RNA spiked in. Input material: naive CD8+ T cells from blood, with Jurkat cell RNA spiked in. This specimen's cell subset or site label, interpreted: FACS-sorted CD8+CD4-CCR7+CD45RA+ naive T cells. The V gene is TRBV6-6 and the J gene is TRBJ2-3, with 8 bases matching TRBD2. The nucleotides read TGTGCCAGCAGCTCCGACCCGGGAGGGTACACAGATACGCAGTATTTT. It encodes CASSSDPGGYTDTQYF.